This T cell receptor (beta chain) is from a study of post-analysis software for immune sequencing data. Whole-study findings and limits: Higher frequency in patients than in controls was seen for five TRBV segments, with TRBV5-6, TRBV5-1 and TRBV20-1 among them.

Germline CDR1 and CDR2: SGHVS and FNYEAQ. The CDR3 has 15 amino acids. Trimming took off 1 base at V and 2 bases at J, with 10 bases between the two ends. Unique molecular identifiers featured in each of the TCR beta cDNA libraries. A population of about 0.95 to 11 million T cells gave rise to 400,000 to 550,000 cDNA molecules. TCRdb independently ran MiXCR on the PCR reads; one entry per CDR3 protein. The data hold about 680,000 distinct CDR3 sequences, with 55% to 60% observed a single time. A remark on this clonotype: No antigen is known for it.

The sequence derives from a girl aged 2-9 years with multiple sclerosis. V gene TRBV7-6 combines with J gene TRBJ2-3; D gene uncertain. Input material: blood. CDR3 nucleotides: TGTGCCAGCAGCTTAGGGCCCACTTACACAGATACGCAGTATTTT. It yields the protein CASSLGPTYTDTQYF.